This entry lists 15 T cell receptor beta chains sequenced from one sample in a study of OX40 agonist ivuxolimab in advanced cancers. Measured with immunoSEQ multiplex PCR; TCRdb has only the in-frame clones, and not every one. Of tens of thousands of clones in the sample, about 89% were seen once. The sample here was CD4+ or CD8+ T cells sorted from blood, taken in a trial of the OX40 agonist ivuxolimab. The receptors shown here come from an adult with an advanced solid tumor such as melanoma, head and neck, liver or kidney cancer.

This sequence joins TRBV2 and TRBJ1-5; no reliable D call. The CDR3 runs to 16 residues. Trimming left V 2 bases short and J 0 bases short, with 11 bases between. CDR1 SNHLY and CDR2 FYNNEI come from the germline V gene. This chain's CDR3 is CASSELGGNSNQPQHF. The CDR3 DNA reads TGTGCCAGCAGTGAACTGGGCGGTAATAGCAATCAGCCCCAGCATTTT. Full variable domain (outside the CDR3, taken from reference TRBV2 and TRBJ1-5): EPEVTQTPSHQVTQMGQEVILRCVPISNHLYFYWYRQILGQKVEFLVSFYNNEISEKSEIFDDQFSVERPDGSNFTLKIRSTKLEDSAMYFCASSELGGNSNQPQHFGDGTRLSIL.

This clone showed up just once. This chain connects TRBV7-9 to TRBJ1-1; D call uncertain. This CDR3 region has 13 residues. Germline CDR1 and CDR2: SEHNR and FQNEAQ (reference sequence). The germline V and J ends were trimmed by 5 bases and 0 bases, with 7 bases remaining between them. This chain's CDR3 is CASSLRLNTEAFF. The CDR3 DNA is TGTGCCAGCAGCCTAAGGTTGAACACTGAAGCTTTCTTT.

The chain has TRBV14 and TRBJ2-7; maybe TRBD1 (6 bases). Germline V gene data show CDR1 as SGHDN and CDR2 as FVKESK. The CDR3 totals 14 residues. The CDR3 here is CADSARTVSYEQYF. The CDR3 nucleotides read TGTGCAGATAGCGCCCGGACAGTTAGCTACGAGCAGTACTTC.

The J gene is TRBJ2-1, the V gene TRBV28; 7 nucleotides line up with TRBD2. The CDR3 extends over 16 amino acids. Germline V gene data show CDR1 as MDHEN and CDR2 as SYDVKM. V trimming: 5 bases; J trimming: 2 bases; junction bases outside the gene matches: 9. The CDR3 region is CASSLYTSVPYNEQFF. The CDR3 DNA reads TGTGCCAGCAGTCTTTACACTAGCGTCCCCTACAATGAGCAGTTCTTC.

This clone was seen more than once but under ten times. The V and J genes are TRBV6-5 and TRBJ1-5; the D gene is possibly TRBD1 (5 bases). V shed 0 bases and J shed 3 bases, with 9 bases lying between them. CDR3 length equals 15 residues. CDR1 and CDR2 (germline): MNHEY, SVGAGI. The CDR3, as DNA: TGTGCCAGCAGTTACTCCGGGGGACCCAATCAGCCCCAGCATTTT. Protein: CASSYSGGPNQPQHF.

This sequence joins TRBV11-2 and TRBJ2-7; D gene ambiguous. In germline, CDR1 is SGHAT, CDR2 FQNNGV. The V gene lost 2 bases and the J gene lost 2 bases, with 10 bases spanning the gap. The CDR3 runs 14 residues. The CDR3, as DNA: TGTGCCAGCAGCTTATTAGACCAAGCCTACGAGCAGTACTTC. As protein: CASSLLDQAYEQYF.

This chain connects TRBV11-2 to TRBJ1-3, with D unclear. The V and J ends lost 1 base and 8 bases respectively, with 9 bases between them. Germline CDR1 SGHAT, CDR2 FQNNGV. There are 13 residues in the CDR3. CDR3 bases: TGTGCCAGCAGCTTAGTAATACGAGACACCATATATTTT. It yields the protein CASSLVIRDTIYF.

The chain joins TRBV7-6 to TRBJ2-5; D gene unclear. Trimming removed 5 bases at V and 2 bases at J, with 12 bases between. This CDR3 is built from 14 residues. In germline, CDR1 is SGHVS, CDR2 FNYEAQ. CDR3 sequence (DNA): TGTGCCAGCAGCCAAACAGTCGGGCAAGAGACCCAGTACTTC. Encoded protein: CASSQTVGQETQYF. The variable domain in full, completed from reference TRBV7-6 and TRBJ2-5, reads GAGVSQSPRYKVTKRGQDVALRCDPISGHVSLYWYRQALGQGPEFLTYFNYEAQQDKSGLPNDRFSAERPEGSISTLTIQRTEQRDSAMYRCASSQTVGQETQYFGPGTRLLVL.

CDR3 bases: TGTGCCAGACGCCAGGGGAGTCAGCCCCAGCATTTT. Its translation is CARRQGSQPQHF. The V call is TRBV19, the J call TRBJ1-5, with D tentatively TRBD1 (6 bases). The CDR3 runs to 12 residues. Trimming stripped 9 bases from V and 6 bases from J, with 12 bases between. Germline V CDR1 and CDR2: LNHDA, SQIVND (reference sequence).

V is TRBV5-6 and J is TRBJ2-1, with TRBD2 matching 10 bases. This CDR3 is 16 amino acids long. Germline CDR1 reads SGHDT; CDR2 reads YYEEEE. With 3 bases clipped from V and 8 bases from J, the junction kept 11 bases outside the gene matches. CDR3 DNA: TGTGCCAGCAGCTCCTTTAGCGGGGGGTTTATCGATGAGCAGTTCTTC. Translating it yields CASSSFSGGFIDEQFF.

The gene calls are TRBV5-4 and TRBJ2-1, with 10 bases that match TRBD1. Germline CDR1 and CDR2: SGHNT and YYREEE (reference sequence). The CDR3 consists of 14 residues. Trimming removed 4 bases from V and 6 bases from J; junction bases left unmatched: 4. The CDR3 is CASSGTGDLNEQFF. The CDR3 DNA sequence: TGTGCCAGCAGCGGGACAGGGGACCTCAATGAGCAGTTCTTC.

The V and J genes are TRBV5-6 and TRBJ2-7; D may match TRBD1 or TRBD2 (5 bases each). This CDR3 is 14 amino acids long. Germline CDR1 reads SGHDT; CDR2 reads YYEEEE. V shed 4 bases and J shed 0 bases, with 11 bases lying between them. The CDR3 DNA reads as TGTGCCAGCAGCCGCCGGGGACCCTCCTACGAGCAGTACTTC. Protein: CASSRRGPSYEQYF. The whole variable domain, filled in from reference TRBV5-6 and TRBJ2-7, reads DAGVTQSPTHLIKTRGQQVTLRCSPKSGHDTVSWYQQALGQGPQFIFQYYEEEERQRGNFPDRFSGHQFPNYSSELNVNALLLGDSALYLCASSRRGPSYEQYFGPGTRLTVT.

This clone was observed a single time. The V and J genes are TRBV7-9 and TRBJ1-1; D is unclear. Trimming pared 3 bases from V and 5 bases from J, leaving 10 bases between. CDR1 SEHNR and CDR2 FQNEAQ come from the germline V gene (reference sequence). The CDR3 runs 13 residues. The CDR3 DNA reads as TGTGCCAGCAGCTTGGGGAGCCCTACTGAAGCTTTCTTT. Translating gives CASSLGSPTEAFF.

The chain joins TRBV28 to TRBJ1-2; D possibly corresponds to TRBD1 (6 bases). The germline CDR1 and CDR2 sequences are MDHEN and SYDVKM. The germline V and J ends were trimmed by 3 bases and 2 bases, with 10 bases remaining between them. CDR3 length equals 14 residues. The CDR3 DNA is TGTGCCAGCAGTTTGACAGGATCCAACTATGGCTACACCTTC. This sequence encodes CASSLTGSNYGYTF.

The chain recombines TRBV4-2 with TRBJ2-7, with D perhaps matching TRBD1 (5 bases). This CDR3 is built from 15 residues. From germline, CDR1 is LGHNA and CDR2 YNFKEQ. Trimming left V 2 bases short and J 6 bases short, with 17 bases between. CDR3 bases: TGTGCCAGCAGCCAACAACAGGTGCCGGGTGGCGAGCAGTACTTC. This encodes CASSQQQVPGGEQYF.